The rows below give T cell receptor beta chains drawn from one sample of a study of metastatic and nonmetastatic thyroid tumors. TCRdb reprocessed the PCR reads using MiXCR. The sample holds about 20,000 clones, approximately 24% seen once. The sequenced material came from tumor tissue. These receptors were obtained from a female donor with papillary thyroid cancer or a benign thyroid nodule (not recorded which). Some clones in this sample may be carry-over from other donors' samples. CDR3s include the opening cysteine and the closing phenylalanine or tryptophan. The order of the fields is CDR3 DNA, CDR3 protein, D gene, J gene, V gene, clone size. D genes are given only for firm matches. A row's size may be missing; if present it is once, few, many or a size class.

CDR3nt: TGCAGTGCTAGCGTCCCAGGGGTAATTAGCAATCAGCCCCAGCATTTT
CDR3aa: CSASVPGVISNQPQHF
d_gene: -
j_gene: TRBJ1-5
v_gene: TRBV20-1
abundance: -

CDR3nt: TGTGCCAGCATCTTAGCGCAGGGCACCTGGGAGCTGTTTTTT
CDR3aa: CASILAQGTWELFF
d_gene: -
j_gene: TRBJ2-2
v_gene: TRBV7-2
abundance: -

CDR3nt: TGTGCCAGCAGCCCCGGACAGAAACTCTATGGCTACACCTTC
CDR3aa: CASSPGQKLYGYTF
d_gene: -
j_gene: TRBJ1-2
v_gene: TRBV5-4
abundance: medium-sized

CDR3nt: TGCGCCAGCAGCCAAGTGAGCTATTTGGGGACTAGCGTCGACGAGCAGTACTTC
CDR3aa: CASSQVSYLGTSVDEQYF
d_gene: TRBD2
j_gene: TRBJ2-7
v_gene: TRBV4-1
abundance: -

CDR3nt: TGTGCCAGCACCGCAGGAGCTTCTAACTATGGCTACACCTTC
CDR3aa: CASTAGASNYGYTF
d_gene: -
j_gene: TRBJ1-2
v_gene: TRBV5-4
abundance: many

CDR3nt: TGTGCCAGCAGCTTCCCTACACGTAATGAAAAACTGTTTTTT
CDR3aa: CASSFPTRNEKLFF
d_gene: -
j_gene: TRBJ1-4
v_gene: TRBV5-5
abundance: -

CDR3nt: TGCAGTGCTACCCGCCGGGACATTAAGATCAGGGGGGAGCAGTTCTTC
CDR3aa: CSATRRDIKIRGEQFF
d_gene: TRBD1
j_gene: TRBJ2-1
v_gene: TRBV20-1
abundance: -

CDR3nt: TGTGCCAGCAGATATAGATCGACAGTTCCATTCTATGGCTACACCTTC
CDR3aa: CASRYRSTVPFYGYTF
d_gene: -
j_gene: TRBJ1-2
v_gene: TRBV6-5
abundance: few

CDR3nt: TGTGCCAGCAGCCCGACAGTGAACACTGAAGCTTTCTTT
CDR3aa: CASSPTVNTEAFF
d_gene: -
j_gene: TRBJ1-1
v_gene: TRBV7-2
abundance: once

CDR3nt: TGTGCCAGCAGTTTTGGACTAGCGGGAGCCTGGACCTCCCGTGCTAGCACAGATACGCAGTATTTT
CDR3aa: CASSFGLAGAWTSRASTDTQYF
d_gene: TRBD2
j_gene: TRBJ2-3
v_gene: TRBV28
abundance: many

CDR3nt: TGTGCCATCAGCCAGGGGACTAGCGGGATAGCCTACGAGCAGTACTTC
CDR3aa: CAISQGTSGIAYEQYF
d_gene: TRBD2
j_gene: TRBJ2-7
v_gene: TRBV4-2
abundance: once

CDR3nt: TGTGCCAGCAGCCTAGCGGGCGGGGCGACCTACGAGCAGTACTTC
CDR3aa: CASSLAGGATYEQYF
d_gene: TRBD2
j_gene: TRBJ2-7
v_gene: TRBV7-9
abundance: many